Following are 5 T cell receptor beta chains from one sample sequenced in a study of blood T cells in healthy people across ages. Together with a sample-barcoded 5' primer, a J-beta primer mix was included in a second PCR lasting roughly 6 to 12 cycles. Each CDR3 protein gets one entry after TCRdb re-called the 5' RACE reads with MiXCR. The table includes about 1.4 million distinct CDR3 sequences, almost 60% detected once. Sequencing was carried out using blood. All receptors come from a man in his late teens or twenties in good health.

This chain uses TRBV6-2 or TRBV6-3 with TRBJ1-4, with D hard to call. Trimming removed 2 bases from V and 8 bases from J, with 15 bases in between. The CDR3 extends over 15 amino acids. Germline loops: CDR1 MNHEY, CDR2 SVGEGT. The CDR3 sequence is CASSYQGGYGEKLFF. CDR3 sequence (DNA): TGTGCCAGCAGTTACCAAGGAGGGTACGGCGAAAAACTGTTTTTT.

This rearrangement joins TRBV7-2 to TRBJ2-3; TRBD1 matches 7 bases. V shed 5 bases and J 2 bases; nucleotides not matched to a gene: 4. There are 14 residues in the CDR3. The germline gives CDR1 SGHTA, CDR2 FQGNSA. CDR3 region: CASSTGQNTDTQYF. The CDR3 DNA is TGTGCCAGCAGCACGGGACAGAACACAGATACGCAGTATTTT.

The V gene is TRBV2, the J gene TRBJ2-4; TRBD2 might be the D (6 bases). The J call may be in error: the DNA end matches TRBJ2-7 better. The CDR3 extends over 15 amino acids. Germline V CDR1 and CDR2: SNHLY, FYNNEI. CDR3 amino acids: CASSKRGNQNHEQYF. CDR3 in DNA: TGTGCCAGCAGTAAACGGGGGAACCAAAACCACGAGCAGTACTTC.

The V gene is TRBV4-3, the J gene TRBJ2-5; D is possibly TRBD1 (5 bases). CDR1 is LGHNA and CDR2 is YSLEER in the germline V gene. The CDR3 runs to 16 residues. Trimming removed 0 bases at V and 7 bases at J, with 18 bases between. The CDR3 region is CASSQESRAREWTQYF. In DNA form, the CDR3 reads TGCGCCAGCAGCCAAGAATCCAGGGCAAGGGAATGGACCCAGTACTTC.

The V and J genes are TRBV6-2 or TRBV6-3 and TRBJ1-4; no reliable D call. V was shortened by 7 bases and J by 2 bases, with 17 bases between the two germline ends. Germline V gene sequence: CDR1 MNHEY, CDR2 SVGEGT. The CDR3 length is 16 residues. CDR3: CASTSEGKTTNEKLFF. The CDR3, as DNA: TGTGCCAGCACCTCCGAAGGGAAAACTACTAATGAAAAACTGTTTTTT.